The TCR beta chain under discussion was sequenced for a study of monozygotic twins with inflammatory bowel disease. Notes on the study in general: Immunosuppressive treatments differing between patients may have added repertoire variability. Healthy co-twins had higher TCRbeta inverse Simpson diversity than their IBD twins.

Comment on this clonotype: The antigen is undetermined.

TCR libraries were prepared from about 3,400 ng total RNA each. Each sample had eight separate cDNA synthesis reactions. One entry per CDR3 protein, without DNA, is what TCRdb gives after re-calling the 5' RACE reads. In all, the sample yields roughly 300,000 distinct CDR3 sequences. There are 18 residues in the CDR3. CDR1 and CDR2 from the germline V gene are SGHNT and YENEEA. The chain employs TRBV11-3 and TRBJ2-1; TCRdb selects TRBD2, and the lack of DNA leaves this call unchecked. The specimen was blood. The source of this sequence is a human donor with ulcerative colitis or Crohn's disease, or a healthy co-twin of an affected twin (not recorded which). The CDR3 is CASSFGYPVSGGNNEQFF.